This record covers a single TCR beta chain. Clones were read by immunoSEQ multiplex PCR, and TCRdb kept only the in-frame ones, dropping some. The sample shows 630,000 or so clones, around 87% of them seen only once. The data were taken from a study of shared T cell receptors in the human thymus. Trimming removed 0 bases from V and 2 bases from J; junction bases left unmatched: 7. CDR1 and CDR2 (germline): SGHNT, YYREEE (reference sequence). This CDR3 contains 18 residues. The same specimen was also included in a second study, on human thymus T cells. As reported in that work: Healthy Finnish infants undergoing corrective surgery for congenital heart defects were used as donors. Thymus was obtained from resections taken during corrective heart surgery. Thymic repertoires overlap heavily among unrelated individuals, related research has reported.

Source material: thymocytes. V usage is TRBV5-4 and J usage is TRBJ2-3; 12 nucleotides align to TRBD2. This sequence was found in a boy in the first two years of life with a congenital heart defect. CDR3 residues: CASSLGLAGGYITDTQYF. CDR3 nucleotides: TGTGCCAGCAGCTTGGGGCTAGCGGGGGGGTATATCACAGATACGCAGTATTTT.